A selection of T cell receptor beta chains follows, all from one sample in a study of tumor and adjacent non-tumor tissue in lung cancer. TCRdb reprocessed the multiplex PCR reads via MiXCR and lists one record per CDR3 protein. The table lists tens of thousands of distinct CDR3 sequences, around 77% of them singletons, with more than 10% in the top ten. Sequenced input: lung tumor tissue. The receptor source for this set is a woman in her 50s with non-small cell lung cancer. The CDR3 runs from the conserved cysteine through the conserved F or W. A D gene is named only where the DNA matches it firmly. Some rows have no size entry. The others give once, few or many, or a class for an expanded clone.

length,J,size,V,D,DNA,CDR3
14,TRBJ2-7,many,TRBV5-1,NA,TGCGCCAGCAGCTTGGTCCTAGCCGGGAACGAGCAGTACTTC,CASSLVLAGNEQYF
17,TRBJ2-1,NA,TRBV6-5,TRBD1,TGTGCCAGCAGTTACTCGATAACGGGACAGGGAGGGAATGAGCAGTTCTTC,CASSYSITGQGGNEQFF
14,TRBJ1-1,NA,TRBV11-2,NA,TGTGCCGGCAGCTTGCTAATACTGGGAACTGAAGCTCTCTTT,CAGSLLILGTEALF
12,TRBJ1-4,NA,TRBV12-3/TRBV12-4,NA,TGTGTCAGCAGTTTAAGGCCGGAGAAACTGTTTTTT,CVSSLRPEKLFF
12,TRBJ2-7,NA,TRBV29-1,NA,TGCAGCGTCCGGAGGGACTCCTACAAGCAGTACTTC,CSVRRDSYKQYF
14,TRBJ2-5,once,TRBV11-2,NA,TGTGCCAGCGGCCCTCGAGCTAGGGCAGAGACCCAGCACTTC,CASGPRARAETQHF
13,TRBJ2-3,NA,TRBV12-3/TRBV12-4,NA,TGTACCAGCAGTTTAACCAGGCAGGATACGCAGTATTTT,CTSSLTRQDTQYF
15,TRBJ2-1,many,TRBV19,NA,TGTGCCAGTAGTATCTATAGCGGAGAAGACAATGAGCAGTTCTTC,CASSIYSGEDNEQFF
11,TRBJ2-7,NA,TRBV6-5,NA,TGTGCCAGCAGGCAGCAGGGCAAGCAGTACTTC,CASRQQGKQYF
12,TRBJ1-1,few,TRBV24-1,NA,TGTGCCACCAGTGATAGGGACACTGAAGCTTTCTTT,CATSDRDTEAFF
15,TRBJ2-7,few,TRBV11-2,TRBD1,TGTGCCAACAGCGCCGGGACAGGGTGCACCTACGAGCAGTACTTC,CANSAGTGCTYEQYF
15,TRBJ2-1,once,TRBV6-5,TRBD2,TGTGCCAGCAACACTACTAGCGGGGGTACCAATGAGCAGTTCTTC,CASNTTSGGTNEQFF
14,TRBJ2-7,once,TRBV29-1,NA,TGCAGCTTTGAGGAGACTAGGAACTCCTACGAGCAGTACTTC,CSFEETRNSYEQYF
14,TRBJ2-3,NA,TRBV4-1,NA,TGCGCCAGCAGGCAGGGGACTGACACAGATACGCAGTATTTT,CASRQGTDTDTQYF
15,TRBJ2-2,NA,TRBV20-1,NA,TGCAGTGCGCACACCGGGACGGGGGACGCCGGGGAGCTGTTTTTT,CSAHTGTGDAGELFF
17,TRBJ2-7,NA,TRBV5-1,NA,TGCGCCAGCAGCCTGGTTGGACTGGGGGTTCGAGACTACGAGCAGTACTTC,CASSLVGLGVRDYEQYF
14,TRBJ2-2,NA,TRBV5-1,NA,TGCGCCAGTTTGACGGGGGCGAACACCGGGGAGCTGTTTTTT,CASLTGANTGELFF
17,TRBJ2-1,once,TRBV4-1,TRBD2,TGCGCAAGCAGCCAAGACGGGGGGACTAGCCTTTACAATGGGCAGTTCTTC,CASSQDGGTSLYNGQFF
15,TRBJ1-4,NA,TRBV12-3/TRBV12-4,TRBD1,TGTCCCAGCAGTTCCGCGACAGGGAGTAGCGAAAAACTGTTTTTT,CPSSSATGSSEKLFF
15,TRBJ2-5,NA,TRBV5-4,NA,TGTGCCAGCAGCCCCCCGCGCCTCGCGCGAGAGACCCAGTACTTC,CASSPPRLARETQYF
14,TRBJ2-3,NA,TRBV6-6,NA,TGTGTCAGCACCGAAGACAGTACCACAAATACGCAATATTTT,CVSTEDSTTNTQYF
15,TRBJ2-3,many,TRBV12-3/TRBV12-4,TRBD1,TGTGCCAGCAGTTTCGGGGACAGGGCCACAGATACGCAGTATTTT,CASSFGDRATDTQYF
15,TRBJ2-2,NA,TRBV6-2/TRBV6-3,NA,TGTGTCAGCAGCCCAACATTCGCGGGCACCGGGGAGCTGTCTTTT,CVSSPTFAGTGELSF
15,TRBJ2-1,NA,TRBV5-1,NA,TGCACCAACAGCTTATGGAACGACAGGTTCGATGAGCAGTTCTTC,CTNSLWNDRFDEQFF
18,TRBJ1-3,once,TRBV11-2,NA,TGTGCCAGCAGCTTATACTCCCTGATTGCCGACTCTGAAAACACCATATATTTT,CASSLYSLIADSENTIYF
18,TRBJ2-2,NA,TRBV7-8,NA,TGTGCCAGCAGCTTAGCGGGTTTGGATTTCACGAAGACCGGGGAGCTGTTTTTT,CASSLAGLDFTKTGELFF
15,TRBJ1-5,NA,TRBV4-1,NA,TGCGCCAGCAGCCAAGTTCCGAGTAGTGATCAGCCCCAGCATTTT,CASSQVPSSDQPQHF
13,TRBJ2-7,NA,TRBV29-1,NA,TGCAGCGTTGAGAGTGGCAAGGGTGACGAGCAGTACTTC,CSVESGKGDEQYF
13,TRBJ1-1,NA,TRBV12-3/TRBV12-4,NA,TGTGCCAGCAGAATGGACGGGAACACTTTAGCTTTCTTT,CASRMDGNTLAFF
15,TRBJ1-5,once,TRBV4-2,NA,TGTGCCAGCAGCCGAGACCTCACTAACAATCGGCCCCAGCATTTT,CASSRDLTNNRPQHF
12,TRBJ1-1,NA,TRBV6-5,NA,TGTGCCAGCAGGGACGGGTACAATGTAGCTTTCTTT,CASRDGYNVAFF